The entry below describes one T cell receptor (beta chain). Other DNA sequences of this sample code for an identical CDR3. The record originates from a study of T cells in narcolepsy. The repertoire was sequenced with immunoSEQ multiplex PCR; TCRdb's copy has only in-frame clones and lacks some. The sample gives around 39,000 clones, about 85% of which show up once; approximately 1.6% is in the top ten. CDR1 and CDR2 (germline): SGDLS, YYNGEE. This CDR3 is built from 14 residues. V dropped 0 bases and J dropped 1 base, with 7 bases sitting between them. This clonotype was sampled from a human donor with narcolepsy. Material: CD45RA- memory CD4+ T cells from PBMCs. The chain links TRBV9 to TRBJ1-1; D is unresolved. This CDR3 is CASSVGSPNTEAFF. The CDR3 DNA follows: TGTGCCAGCAGCGTAGGGAGTCCGAACACTGAAGCTTTCTTT.